The clone carrying this T cell receptor beta chain has a handful of counts. The antigen remains undetermined. Per sample, no less than 6 micrograms of total RNA were extracted. The CDR3 sequence is 15 residues long. Germline V gives CDR1 SEHNR, CDR2 FQNEAQ (reference sequence). V lost 5 bases, J lost 3 bases, and 9 bases stayed unmatched. This sample stems from a study of blood T cells in healthy people across ages. Notes on the study in general: Both naive CD4+ cell counts and diversity were greater in long-lived donors than in aged donors. The study lacked donor CMV status, which possibly confounded expanded clonotype changes.

Together with a sample-barcoded 5' primer, a J-beta primer mix was included in a second PCR lasting roughly 6 to 12 cycles. Template switching added a 12-random-nucleotide identifier to every cDNA molecule. TCRdb recomputed calls from the 5' RACE reads with MiXCR, one row per CDR3 protein. The table includes about 1.6 million distinct CDR3 sequences, 34% detected once. The TCR comes from a woman younger than 45 in good health. This chain uses TRBV7-9 with TRBJ2-7; TRBD1 matches at 8 bases. Sequencing was performed on blood. CDR3 amino acids: CASSQGATDDYEQYF. The DNA of the CDR3 is TGTGCCAGCAGCCAGGGGGCGACAGATGACTACGAGCAGTACTTC. Looking up the rest from reference TRBV7-9 and TRBJ2-7 gives the full variable domain: DTGVSQNPRHKITKRGQNVTFRCDPISEHNRLYWYRQTLGQGPEFLTYFQNEAQLEKSRLLSDRFSAERPKGSFSTLEIQRTEQGDSAMYLCASSQGATDDYEQYFGPGTRLTVT.